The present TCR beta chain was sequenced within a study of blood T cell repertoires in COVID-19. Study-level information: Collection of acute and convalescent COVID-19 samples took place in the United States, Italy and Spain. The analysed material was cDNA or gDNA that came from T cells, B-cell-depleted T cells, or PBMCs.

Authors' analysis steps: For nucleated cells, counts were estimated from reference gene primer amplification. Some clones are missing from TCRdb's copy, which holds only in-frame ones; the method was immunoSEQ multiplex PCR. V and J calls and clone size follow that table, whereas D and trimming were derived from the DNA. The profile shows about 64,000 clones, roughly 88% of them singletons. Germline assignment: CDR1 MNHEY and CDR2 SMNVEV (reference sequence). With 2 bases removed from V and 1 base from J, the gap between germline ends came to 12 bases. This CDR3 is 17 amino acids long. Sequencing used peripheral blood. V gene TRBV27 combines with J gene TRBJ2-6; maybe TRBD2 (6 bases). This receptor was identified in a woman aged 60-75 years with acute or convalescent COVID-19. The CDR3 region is CASSLASALSGANVLTF. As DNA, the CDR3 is TGTGCCAGCAGTTTAGCTAGCGCCCTTTCTGGGGCCAACGTCCTGACTTTC.